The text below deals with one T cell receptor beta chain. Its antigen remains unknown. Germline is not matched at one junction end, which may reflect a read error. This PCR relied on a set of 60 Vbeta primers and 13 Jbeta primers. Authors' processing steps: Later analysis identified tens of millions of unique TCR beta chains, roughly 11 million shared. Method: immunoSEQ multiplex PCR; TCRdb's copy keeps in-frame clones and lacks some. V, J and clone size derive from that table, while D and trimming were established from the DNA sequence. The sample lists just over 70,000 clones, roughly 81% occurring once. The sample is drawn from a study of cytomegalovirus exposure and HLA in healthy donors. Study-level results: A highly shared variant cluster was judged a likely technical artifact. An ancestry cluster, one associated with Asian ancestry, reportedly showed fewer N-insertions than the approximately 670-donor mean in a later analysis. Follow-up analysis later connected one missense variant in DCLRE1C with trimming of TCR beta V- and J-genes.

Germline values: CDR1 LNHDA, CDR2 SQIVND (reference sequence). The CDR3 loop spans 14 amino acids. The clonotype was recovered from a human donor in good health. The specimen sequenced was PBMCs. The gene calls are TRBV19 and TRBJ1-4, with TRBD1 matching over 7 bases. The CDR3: CAGSGTEDNEKLFF. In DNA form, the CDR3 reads TGTGCCGGTAGTGGGACAGAGGACAATGAAAAACTGTTTTTT.